The sample holds many counts of the clone carrying this TCR beta chain. Antigen unknown. A much more abundant neighbour one base away suggests this may be a read error. The sample belongs to a study of breast tumors, draining lymph nodes, adjacent tissues. Study findings and constraints: Tumor repertoires ranked between lymph nodes and nontumor tissue in diversity, with V and J gene preferences. Data fit most tumor T cells coming from lymph node, expanding in tumor. That most tumor T cells come from lymph nodes remained unproven.

V dropped 5 bases and J dropped 4; count of bases not matched to a gene: 7. Per germline, CDR1 MNHNY and CDR2 SVGAGI (reference sequence). The CDR3 is made up of 14 amino acids. TCRdb reprocessed the multiplex PCR reads via MiXCR and lists one record per CDR3 protein. The repertoire consists of 66,000 or so distinct CDR3 sequences, with about 40% occurring once and the leading ten covering 8% to 9.5%. The source is a female donor with breast cancer. Some clones in this sample may be carry-over from other donors' samples. The chain has TRBV6-6 and TRBJ2-5; 7 positions match TRBD2. The specimen sequenced was breast tumor tissue. CDR3 residues: CASSLVAGRETQYF. As DNA, the CDR3 is TGTGCCAGCAGTCTCGTAGCGGGTAGAGAGACCCAGTACTTC.